This passage covers 27 T cell receptor beta chains from one sample sequenced in a study of cytomegalovirus exposure and HLA in healthy donors. The assay was immunoSEQ multiplex PCR, and TCRdb's table has in-frame clones only and misses some. The sample consists of a few hundred thousand clones, 88% of them appearing once. Sequencing input: PBMCs. The source is a man aged 25-45 years in good health and CMV-seronegative.

V usage is TRBV2 and J usage is TRBJ2-3; 9 positions match TRBD2. V was pared by 2 bases and J by 4 bases, with 7 bases of the junction left unmatched. CDR3 length: 16 amino acids. From germline, CDR1 is SNHLY and CDR2 FYNNEI. The CDR3 DNA sequence: TGTGCCAGCAGTGAAAAGGCGGGGGGGCCATCAGATACGCAGTATTTT. It encodes CASSEKAGGPSDTQYF.

V gene TRBV5-6 combines with J gene TRBJ2-3, with a weak D call TRBD1 (6 bases). The CDR3 has 12 amino acids. Germline-derived CDR1 and CDR2 are SGHDT and YYEEEE. Trimming removed 4 bases at V and 6 bases at J, with 9 bases between. The CDR3 DNA is TGTGCCAGCAGCCCGCAGGGGGATACGCAGTATTTT. Amino acid sequence: CASSPQGDTQYF. The variable domain in full, completed from reference TRBV5-6 and TRBJ2-3, reads DAGVTQSPTHLIKTRGQQVTLRCSPKSGHDTVSWYQQALGQGPQFIFQYYEEEERQRGNFPDRFSGHQFPNYSSELNVNALLLGDSALYLCASSPQGDTQYFGPGTRLTVL.

The chain recombines TRBV4-1 with TRBJ2-7; the match to TRBD1 covers 9 bases. The CDR3 spans 16 residues. Germline V CDR1 and CDR2: MGHRA, YSYEKL. With V trimmed by 2 bases and J by 1 base, 6 bases remained unmatched. CDR3 nucleotide sequence: TGCGCCAGCAGCCAATACTCGACAGGGGGGTCCTACGAGCAGTACTTC. It is translated as CASSQYSTGGSYEQYF.

This chain uses TRBV7-9 with TRBJ1-1; 9 bases fit TRBD1. Losses at the gene ends were 2 bases for V and 1 base for J; bases not matched to a gene: 5. CDR3 length: 16 residues. Germline-derived CDR1 and CDR2 are SEHNR and FQNEAQ (reference sequence). The CDR3 loop is CASSLFHRGPNTEAFF. CDR3 bases: TGTGCCAGCAGCTTATTTCACAGGGGGCCGAACACTGAAGCTTTCTTT.

The chain combines TRBV2 with TRBJ2-3; D remains ambiguous. Deletions cut 4 bases from V and 1 base from J, with 6 bases between. This CDR3 is built from 13 residues. In germline, CDR1 is SNHLY, CDR2 FYNNEI. The CDR3 here is CASSVVGTDTQYF. DNA of the CDR3: TGTGCCAGCAGTGTAGTTGGCACAGATACGCAGTATTTT.

The rearrangement uses TRBV20-1 and TRBJ1-2; D call uncertain. The CDR3 consists of 11 residues. The germline V gene has CDR1 DFQATT and CDR2 SNEGSKA (reference sequence). Trimming removed 3 bases from V and 4 bases from J, with 6 bases in between. As DNA, the CDR3 is TGCAGTGCTAGCCTGGCCTATGGCTACACCTTC. It yields the protein CSASLAYGYTF.

V usage is TRBV14 and J usage is TRBJ2-6, with 10 bases lining up with TRBD1. This CDR3 region has 16 residues. Germline-derived CDR1 and CDR2 are SGHDN and FVKESK. The V segment lost 4 bases and the J segment 3 bases; nucleotides outside the gene matches: 3. Written as DNA, the CDR3 is TGTGCCAGCAGCCGGGACAGGGGTGGTGGGGCCAACGTCCTGACTTTC. Translated, it gives CASSRDRGGGANVLTF.

The V and J genes are TRBV15 and TRBJ1-4; tentative D call: TRBD1 (5 bases). Germline CDR1 is LNHNV and CDR2 is YYDKDF (reference sequence). CDR3 length equals 16 residues. Trimming stripped 1 base from V and 6 bases from J, with 15 bases between. As DNA, the CDR3 is TGTGCCACCAGCAGAGGCGTCCCAGGGTCCCATGAAAAACTGTTTTTT. Encoded protein: CATSRGVPGSHEKLFF.

The genes are TRBV13 and TRBJ2-1; D is possibly TRBD2 (6 bases). The V and J ends lost 0 bases and 5 bases respectively, with 8 bases between them. Germline V gene sequence: CDR1 PRHDT, CDR2 FYEKMQ (reference sequence). The CDR3 totals 14 residues. The CDR3 region has the DNA TGTGCCAGCAGCTTAGGCGGGGGAGACAATGAGCAGTTCTTC. Residues: CASSLGGGDNEQFF. The variable domain in full, with the rest retrieved from reference TRBV13 and TRBJ2-1, is AAGVIQSPRHLIKEKRETATLKCYPIPRHDTVYWYQQGPGQDPQFLISFYEKMQSDKGSIPDRFSAQQFSDYHSELNMSSLELGDSALYFCASSLGGGDNEQFFGPGTRLTVL.

This clone has a single count. The rearrangement links TRBV27 to TRBJ1-2; TRBD1 might be the D (5 bases). From germline, CDR1 is MNHEY and CDR2 SMNVEV (reference sequence). This CDR3 is 15 amino acids long. The V gene lost 0 bases and the J gene lost 3 bases, with 11 bases spanning the gap. As DNA, the CDR3 is TGTGCCAGCAGTTTATCAGGGGAACCCTACTATGGCTACACCTTC. Translated, it gives CASSLSGEPYYGYTF.

V and J are TRBV6-5 and TRBJ1-5; D gene uncertain. CDR1 is MNHEY, CDR2 SVGAGI, per germline. This CDR3 has 13 amino acids. The V gene lost 5 bases and the J gene lost 4 bases, with 9 bases spanning the gap. CDR3 nucleotide sequence: TGTGCCAGCAGTACCCAGGTTAATCAGCCCCAGCATTTT. Its translation is CASSTQVNQPQHF.

The chain joins TRBV6-5 to TRBJ2-7; 7 positions match TRBD1. Trimming cost V 9 bases and J 4 bases; bases outside gene matches: 12. The CDR3 has 14 amino acids. Germline V lookup: CDR1 MNHEY, CDR2 SVGAGI. The CDR3 DNA reads TGTGCCAGACAGGGGCGACGAGAGTGGTACGAGCAGTACTTC. Its translation: CARQGRREWYEQYF.

The rearrangement uses TRBV18 and TRBJ2-1; 8 nucleotides line up with TRBD1. This CDR3 region has 13 residues. V was pared by 5 bases and J by 6 bases, with 3 bases of the junction left unmatched. Germline V lookup: CDR1 KGHSH, CDR2 LQKENI. The CDR3 sequence is CASSSDRVNEQFF. In DNA form, the CDR3 reads TGTGCCAGCTCATCGGACAGGGTCAATGAGCAGTTCTTC.

The V gene is TRBV11-1, the J gene TRBJ2-2; a weak D match, TRBD2 (7 bases). The CDR3 spans 12 residues. Trimming removed 10 bases at V and 6 bases at J, with 12 bases between. Germline V gene data show CDR1 as SGHAT and CDR2 as FQDESV (reference sequence). The chain's CDR3 is CATGRGSGELFF. The CDR3 region has the DNA TGTGCCACAGGGAGGGGGTCCGGGGAGCTGTTTTTT.

The chain uses TRBV29-1 and TRBJ1-2; no firm D call. Trimming removed 5 bases at V and 4 bases at J, with 11 bases between. Germline assignment: CDR1 SQVTM and CDR2 ANQGSEA. This CDR3 contains 12 residues. The CDR3 nucleotides are TGCAGCGTTAAAACTGAGGTCTATGGCTACACCTTC. Its translation: CSVKTEVYGYTF.

This sequence joins TRBV6-5 and TRBJ2-3, with D perhaps matching TRBD1 (6 bases). Germline CDR1 reads MNHEY; CDR2 reads SVGAGI. This CDR3 spans 13 amino acids. V was cut by 6 bases and J by 4 bases, with 11 bases left in between. The CDR3 DNA is TGTGCCAGCAGACAACAGGGAGCAGATACGCAGTATTTT. It codes for CASRQQGADTQYF.

CDR3 residues: CASSYSNQETQYF. The CDR3 bases are TGTGCCAGCAGCTATTCCAACCAAGAGACCCAGTACTTC. The chain is built from TRBV5-6 and TRBJ2-5; D remains ambiguous. The V and J ends lost 3 bases and 0 bases respectively, with 6 bases between them. The CDR3 has 13 residues. Per germline, CDR1 SGHDT and CDR2 YYEEEE.

The V and J genes are TRBV2 and TRBJ2-1, with D possibly being TRBD1 (5 bases). CDR1 is SNHLY, CDR2 FYNNEI, per germline. Trimming took 8 bases from V and 7 from J, leaving 21 bases between them. The CDR3 is 15 amino acids. The CDR3 DNA reads as TGTGCCAGCGAACGTGAACAGGTAGCTGGAAATGAGCAGTTCTTC. Residues: CASEREQVAGNEQFF.

The chain is built from TRBV6-1 and TRBJ2-7, with 7 bases matching TRBD2. Germline V gives CDR1 MNHNS, CDR2 SASEGT. The junction had 11 bases not matched to a gene; V was cut back by 8 bases and J by 7 bases. The CDR3 runs 13 residues. CDR3 amino acids: CASGRDLDGEQYF. As DNA, the CDR3 is TGTGCCAGCGGGAGGGACCTGGACGGGGAGCAGTACTTC.

The rearrangement uses TRBV19 and TRBJ1-1, with TRBD1 matching 8 bases. Germline CDR1 LNHDA, CDR2 SQIVND (reference sequence). The CDR3 covers 19 residues. The J segment lost 0 bases and the V segment lost 1 base, leaving 13 bases of the junction unmatched. For the CDR3, the DNA is TGTGCCAGTAGTATAGGGACAGGGACGAGTTTGATCGTGAACACTGAAGCTTTCTTT. Its protein product is CASSIGTGTSLIVNTEAFF.

The chain recombines TRBV25-1 with TRBJ1-2; the D gene is possibly TRBD1 (6 bases). V was trimmed by 4 bases and J by 6 bases, leaving 12 bases between them. Germline V gene sequence: CDR1 MGHDK, CDR2 SYGVNS. The CDR3 consists of 13 residues. The CDR3 sequence: CASSGGGLDGYTF. CDR3 coding DNA: TGTGCCAGCAGTGGCGGGGGGCTGGATGGCTACACCTTC.

This clone was seen only a few times. The chain couples TRBV27 to TRBJ1-5; D perhaps matches TRBD1 (5 bases). The germline CDR1 and CDR2 sequences are MNHEY and SMNVEV (reference sequence). Trimming pared 3 bases from V and 6 bases from J, leaving 15 bases between. This CDR3 has 15 amino acids. Here the CDR3 DNA reads TGTGCCAGCAGTTTCACAGGTCGAGGTGGTCAGCCCCAGCATTTT. Translation gives CASSFTGRGGQPQHF.

This chain joins TRBV7-8 and TRBJ2-7; TRBD2 agrees at 8 bases. Germline V gene sequence: CDR1 SGHVS, CDR2 FQNEAQ. The CDR3 has 14 residues. The V gene end was trimmed by 7 bases and the J gene end by 2 bases; junction bases not matched to a gene: 7. The CDR3 loop reads CASIPDGGAYEQYF. The CDR3 DNA follows: TGTGCCAGCATCCCGGACGGGGGGGCCTACGAGCAGTACTTC.

The V and J genes are TRBV7-2 and TRBJ2-1; 14 positions match TRBD2. Germline V gives CDR1 SGHTA, CDR2 FQGNSA. V dropped 1 base and J dropped 15; count of bases not matched to a gene: 8. This CDR3 has 15 amino acids. In DNA, the CDR3 is TGTGCCAGCAGCTTAGTAGAGACTAGCGGGGGGGCCAGGTTCTTC. Protein product: CASSLVETSGGARFF.

V gene TRBV6-5 combines with J gene TRBJ1-1; D perhaps matches TRBD1 (6 bases). The CDR3 has 13 amino acids. V shed 2 bases and J shed 6 bases, with 10 bases lying between them. CDR1 and CDR2 from the germline V gene are MNHEY and SVGAGI. CDR3 in amino acids: CASSYPGEAEAFF. The CDR3 nucleotides are TGTGCCAGCAGTTACCCAGGGGAAGCTGAAGCTTTCTTT.

The genes are TRBV7-6 and TRBJ2-7; 9 bases map to TRBD1. The junction had 14 bases not matched to a gene; V was cut back by 1 base and J by 7 bases. Germline CDR1 reads SGHVS; CDR2 reads FNYEAQ. This CDR3 comprises 17 residues. The CDR3 DNA reads as TGTGCCAGCAGCTTAGACACGGGACAGGGATGGGCTGAAGAGCAGTACTTC. Protein: CASSLDTGQGWAEEQYF.

The gene calls are TRBV5-1 and TRBJ1-5, with 7 bases lining up with TRBD1. J lost 6 bases, V lost 0 bases, and 3 bases had no gene match. This CDR3 spans 14 amino acids. Germline CDR1 reads SGHRS; CDR2 reads YFSETQ. The chain's CDR3 is CASSLDRGSQPQHF. CDR3 DNA sequence: TGCGCCAGCAGCTTGGACAGGGGAAGTCAGCCCCAGCATTTT.